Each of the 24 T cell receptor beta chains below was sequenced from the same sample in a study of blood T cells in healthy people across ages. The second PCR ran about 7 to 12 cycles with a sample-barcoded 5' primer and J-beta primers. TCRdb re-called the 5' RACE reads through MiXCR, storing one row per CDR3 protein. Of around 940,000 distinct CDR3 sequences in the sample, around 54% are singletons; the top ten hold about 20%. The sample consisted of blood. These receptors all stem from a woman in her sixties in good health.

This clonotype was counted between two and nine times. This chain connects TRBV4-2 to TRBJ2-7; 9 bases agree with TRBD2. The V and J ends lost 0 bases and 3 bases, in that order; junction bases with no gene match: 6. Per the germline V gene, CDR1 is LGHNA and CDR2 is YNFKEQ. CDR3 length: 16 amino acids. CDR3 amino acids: CASSQDASGAVYEQYF. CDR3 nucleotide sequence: TGTGCCAGCAGCCAAGATGCTAGCGGGGCTGTCTACGAGCAGTACTTC.

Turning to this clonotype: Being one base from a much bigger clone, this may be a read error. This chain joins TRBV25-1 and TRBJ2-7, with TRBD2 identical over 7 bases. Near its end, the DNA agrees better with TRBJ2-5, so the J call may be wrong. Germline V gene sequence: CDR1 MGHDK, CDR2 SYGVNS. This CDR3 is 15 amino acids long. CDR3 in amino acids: CASSEGGGPEETQYF. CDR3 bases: TGTGCCAGCAGTGAAGGGGGGGGACCCGAAGAGACCCAGTACTTC.

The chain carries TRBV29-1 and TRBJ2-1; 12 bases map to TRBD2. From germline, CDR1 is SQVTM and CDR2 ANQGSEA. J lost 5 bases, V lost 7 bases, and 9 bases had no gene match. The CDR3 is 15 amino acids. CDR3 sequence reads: CSAREGLAGHNEQFF. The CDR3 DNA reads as TGCAGCGCCAGAGAGGGACTAGCGGGCCACAATGAGCAGTTCTTC.

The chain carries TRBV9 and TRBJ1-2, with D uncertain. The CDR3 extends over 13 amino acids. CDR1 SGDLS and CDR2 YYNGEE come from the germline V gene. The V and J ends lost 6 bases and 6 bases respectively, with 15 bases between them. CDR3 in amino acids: CASTRAYLNGYTF. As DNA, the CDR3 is TGTGCCAGCACTAGGGCCTACCTGAATGGCTACACCTTC. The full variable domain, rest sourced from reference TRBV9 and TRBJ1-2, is DSGVTQTPKHLITATGQRVTLRCSPRSGDLSVYWYQQSLDQGLQFLIQYYNGEERAKGNILERFSAQQFPDLHSELNLSSLELGDSALYFCASTRAYLNGYTFGSGTRLTVV.

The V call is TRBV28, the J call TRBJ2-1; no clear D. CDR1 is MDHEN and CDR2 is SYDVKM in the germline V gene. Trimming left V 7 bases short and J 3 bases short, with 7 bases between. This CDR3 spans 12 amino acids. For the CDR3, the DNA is TGTGCCAGCACCACTAACTACAATGAGCAGTTCTTC. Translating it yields CASTTNYNEQFF. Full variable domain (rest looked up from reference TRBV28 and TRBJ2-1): DVKVTQSSRYLVKRTGEKVFLECVQDMDHENMFWYRQDPGLGLRLIYFSYDVKMKEKGDIPEGYSVSREKKERFSLILESASTNQTSMYLCASTTNYNEQFFGPGTRLTVL.

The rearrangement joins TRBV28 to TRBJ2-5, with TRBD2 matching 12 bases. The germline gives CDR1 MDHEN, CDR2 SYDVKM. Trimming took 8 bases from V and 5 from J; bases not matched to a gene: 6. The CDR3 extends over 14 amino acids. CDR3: CASALAGGVETQYF. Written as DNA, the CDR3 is TGTGCCAGCGCGCTAGCGGGAGGGGTGGAGACCCAGTACTTC.

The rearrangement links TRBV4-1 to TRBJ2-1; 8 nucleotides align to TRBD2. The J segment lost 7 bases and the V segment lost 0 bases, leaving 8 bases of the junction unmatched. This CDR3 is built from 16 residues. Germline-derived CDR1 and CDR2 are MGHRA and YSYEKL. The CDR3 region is CASSQDPGGGINEQFF. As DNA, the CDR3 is TGCGCCAGCAGCCAAGACCCGGGAGGGGGAATAAATGAGCAGTTCTTC.

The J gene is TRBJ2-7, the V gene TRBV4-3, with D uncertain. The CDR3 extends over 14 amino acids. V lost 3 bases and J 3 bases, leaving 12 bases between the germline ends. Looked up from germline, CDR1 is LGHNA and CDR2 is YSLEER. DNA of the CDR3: TGCGCCAGCAGCCAGGGTGCATTAGTCTACGAGCAGTACTTC. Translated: CASSQGALVYEQYF.

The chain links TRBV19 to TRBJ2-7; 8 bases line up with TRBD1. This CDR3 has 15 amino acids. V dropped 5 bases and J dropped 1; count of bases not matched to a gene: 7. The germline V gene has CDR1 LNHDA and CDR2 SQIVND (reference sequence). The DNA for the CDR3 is TGTGCCAGTAGTGAGATCGGGACAGGATCCTACGAGCAGTACTTC. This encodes CASSEIGTGSYEQYF.

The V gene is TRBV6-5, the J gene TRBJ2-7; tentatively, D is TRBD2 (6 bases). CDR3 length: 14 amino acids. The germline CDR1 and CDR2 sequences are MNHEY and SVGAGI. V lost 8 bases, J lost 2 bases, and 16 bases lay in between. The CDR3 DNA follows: TGTGCCAGCTACCCCGGGACTTTTCCCTACGAGCAGTACTTC. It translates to CASYPGTFPYEQYF.

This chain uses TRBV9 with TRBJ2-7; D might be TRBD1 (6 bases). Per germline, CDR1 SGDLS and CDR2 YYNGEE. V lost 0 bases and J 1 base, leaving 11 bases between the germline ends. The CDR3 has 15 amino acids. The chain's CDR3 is CASSVDGTPSYEQYF. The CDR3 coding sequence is TGTGCCAGCAGCGTAGATGGGACACCGTCCTACGAGCAGTACTTC.

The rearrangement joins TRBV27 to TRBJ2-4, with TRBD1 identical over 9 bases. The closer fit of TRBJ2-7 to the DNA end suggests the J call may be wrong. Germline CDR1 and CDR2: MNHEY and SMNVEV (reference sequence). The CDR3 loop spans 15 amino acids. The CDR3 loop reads CASSFLGQGSHEQYF. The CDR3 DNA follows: TGTGCCAGCAGTTTCCTGGGACAGGGTTCCCACGAGCAGTACTTC.

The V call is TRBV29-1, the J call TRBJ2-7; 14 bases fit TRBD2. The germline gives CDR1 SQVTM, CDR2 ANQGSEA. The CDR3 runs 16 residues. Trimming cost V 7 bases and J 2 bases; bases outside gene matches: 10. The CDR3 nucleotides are TGCAGCGCTTCGGGACTAGCGGGAGATCAAGCCTACGAGCAGTACTTC. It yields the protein CSASGLAGDQAYEQYF.

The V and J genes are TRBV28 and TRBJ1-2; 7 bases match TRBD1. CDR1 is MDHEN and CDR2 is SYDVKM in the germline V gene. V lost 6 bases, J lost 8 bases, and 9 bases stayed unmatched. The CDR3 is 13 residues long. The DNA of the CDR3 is TGTGCCAGCAGGAACGGACAGGACGGCGGCTACACCTTC. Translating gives CASRNGQDGGYTF.

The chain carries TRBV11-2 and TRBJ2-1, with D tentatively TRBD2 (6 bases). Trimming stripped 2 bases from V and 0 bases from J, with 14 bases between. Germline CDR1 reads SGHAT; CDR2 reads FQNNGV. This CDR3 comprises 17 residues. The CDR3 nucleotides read TGTGCCAGCAGCTTATTTCTATACGGGAGCTCCTACAATGAGCAGTTCTTC. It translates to CASSLFLYGSSYNEQFF.

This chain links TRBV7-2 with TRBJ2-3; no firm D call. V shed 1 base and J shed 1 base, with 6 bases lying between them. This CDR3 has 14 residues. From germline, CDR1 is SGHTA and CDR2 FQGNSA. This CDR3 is CASSLGPRTDTQYF. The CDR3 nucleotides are TGTGCCAGCAGCTTAGGGCCCCGCACAGATACGCAGTATTTT.

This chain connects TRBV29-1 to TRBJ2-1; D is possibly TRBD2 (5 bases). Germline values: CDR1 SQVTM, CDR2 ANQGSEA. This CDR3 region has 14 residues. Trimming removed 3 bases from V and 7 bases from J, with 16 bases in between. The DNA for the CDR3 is TGCAGCGTTGAGGACGGGGTGTTATTGAATGAGCAGTTCTTC. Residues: CSVEDGVLLNEQFF.

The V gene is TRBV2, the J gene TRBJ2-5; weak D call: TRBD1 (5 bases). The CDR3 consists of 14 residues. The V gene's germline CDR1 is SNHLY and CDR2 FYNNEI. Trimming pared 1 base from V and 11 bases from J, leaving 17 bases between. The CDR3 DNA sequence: TGTGCCAGCAGTGAAGGGTGGACACTCAGTGAGCAGTACTTC. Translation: CASSEGWTLSEQYF.

CDR3 amino acids: CATSRDRGSVYEQYF. CDR3 in DNA: TGTGCCACCAGCAGAGACAGGGGTTCCGTCTACGAGCAGTACTTC. The gene calls are TRBV15 and TRBJ2-7; D is possibly TRBD1 (6 bases). The length of the CDR3 is 15 residues. With 0 bases removed from V and 3 bases from J, the gap between germline ends came to 12 bases. CDR1 and CDR2 from the germline V gene are LNHNV and YYDKDF (reference sequence). Based on the CDR3 plus reference TRBV15 and TRBJ2-7, the full variable domain is DAMVIQNPRYQVTQFGKPVTLSCSQTLNHNVMYWYQQKSSQAPKLLFHYYDKDFNNEADTPDNFQSRRPNTSFCFLDIRSPGLGDTAMYLCATSRDRGSVYEQYFGPGTRLTVT.

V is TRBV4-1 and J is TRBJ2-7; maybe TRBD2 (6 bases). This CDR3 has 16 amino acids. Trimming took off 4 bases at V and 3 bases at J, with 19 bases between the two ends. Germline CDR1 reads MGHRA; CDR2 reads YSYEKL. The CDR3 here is CASSRASGGYRYEQYF. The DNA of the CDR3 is TGCGCCAGCAGCCGAGCAAGTGGGGGGTATCGCTACGAGCAGTACTTC.

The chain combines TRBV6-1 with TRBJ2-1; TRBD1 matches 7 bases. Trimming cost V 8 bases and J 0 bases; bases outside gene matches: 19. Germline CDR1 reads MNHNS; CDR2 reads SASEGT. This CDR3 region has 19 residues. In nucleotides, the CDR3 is TGTGCCAGCGCCACAGAACAGGGGTCGGTCCTTAGCTCCTACAATGAGCAGTTCTTC. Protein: CASATEQGSVLSSYNEQFF.

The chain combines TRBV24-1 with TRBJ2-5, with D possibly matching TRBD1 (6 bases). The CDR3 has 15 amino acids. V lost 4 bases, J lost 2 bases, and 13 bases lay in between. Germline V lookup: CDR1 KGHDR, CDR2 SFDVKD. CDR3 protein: CATSEPDSRQETQYF. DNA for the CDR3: TGTGCCACCAGTGAACCGGACAGCAGGCAAGAGACCCAGTACTTC.

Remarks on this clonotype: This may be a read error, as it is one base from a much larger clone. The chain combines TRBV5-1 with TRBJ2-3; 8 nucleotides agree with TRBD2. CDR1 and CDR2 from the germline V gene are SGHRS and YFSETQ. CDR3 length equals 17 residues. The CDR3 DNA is TGCGCCAGCAGCCCCAATGGACTAGCAGTGAGCACAGATGCGCAGTATTTT. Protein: CASSPNGLAVSTDAQYF.

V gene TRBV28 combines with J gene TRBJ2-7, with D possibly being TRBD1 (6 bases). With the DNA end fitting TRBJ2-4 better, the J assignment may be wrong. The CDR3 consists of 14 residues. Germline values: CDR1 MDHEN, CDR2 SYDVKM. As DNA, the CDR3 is TGTGCCAGCGGATTACAGGGAAGCAAAAACATTCAGTACTTC. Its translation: CASGLQGSKNIQYF.